This note documents a single T cell receptor beta chain sequence. Antigen unknown. Germline CDR1 SGHAT, CDR2 FQNNGV. The CDR3 totals 14 residues. Via template switching, UMIs carrying a 6-nucleotide sample barcode were introduced. Both the TCRalpha cDNA and the TCRbeta cDNA were taken through two nested PCRs, lasting approximately 16 and 9 cycles. TCRdb reprocessed the 5' RACE reads, keeping one entry per CDR3 protein, no DNA. With around 380,000 distinct CDR3 sequences in the sample, the ten largest clones hold less than 2.5%. These data originate in a study of monozygotic twins with inflammatory bowel disease. Overall study findings and caveats: Limited power may explain why concordant and discordant twins showed no difference in repertoire similarity.

The specimen sequenced was blood. This receptor was identified in a human donor with ulcerative colitis or Crohn's disease, or a healthy co-twin of an affected twin (not recorded which). The chain joins TRBV11-2 to TRBJ2-5; TCRdb gives TRBD1 as the D gene, but with no DNA this cannot be confirmed. The CDR3 here is CASSSHGGEETQYF.